The 22 T cell receptor beta chains listed next were all sequenced from one sample in a study of radiotherapy plus CTLA-4 blockade in lung cancer. Assay: immunoSEQ multiplex PCR; the TCRdb copy retains only in-frame clones and omits some. The sample shows some 60,000 clones, about three quarters of them seen only once. This sample comprised peripheral blood, obtained from a patient treated with radiotherapy plus ipilimumab. The origin of the receptors is a human donor with non-small cell lung cancer who had a partial response to radiotherapy plus ipilimumab.

This clone was seen a single time. J is TRBJ2-5 and V is TRBV7-3, with D possibly TRBD1 on 7 matching bases. The CDR3 sequence is 17 residues long. Germline V gives CDR1 SGHTA, CDR2 FQGTGA. V was clipped by 5 bases and J by 4 bases, with 23 bases between them. This CDR3 is CASSGTGAWDWRETQYF. Written as DNA, the CDR3 is TGTGCCAGCAGCGGCACAGGGGCATGGGACTGGCGAGAGACCCAGTACTTC.

The chain couples TRBV15 to TRBJ2-5, with unresolved D. V lost 6 bases and J lost 3, with 5 bases in between. The CDR3 spans 11 residues. CDR1 and CDR2 (germline): LNHNV, YYDKDF (reference sequence). CDR3 sequence: CATSAKETQYF. CDR3 DNA sequence: TGTGCCACCAGTGCTAAAGAGACCCAGTACTTC. Drawing the rest from reference TRBV15 and TRBJ2-5, the complete variable domain is DAMVIQNPRYQVTQFGKPVTLSCSQTLNHNVMYWYQQKSSQAPKLLFHYYDKDFNNEADTPDNFQSRRPNTSFCFLDIRSPGLGDTAMYLCATSAKETQYFGPGTRLLVL.

The chain employs TRBV5-1 and TRBJ1-1; D is unresolved. Trimming pared 0 bases from V and 4 bases from J, leaving 10 bases between. Germline V CDR1 and CDR2: SGHRS, YFSETQ. The CDR3 is 14 amino acids. The CDR3 loop reads CASSLGSDSTEAFF. CDR3 bases: TGCGCCAGCAGCTTGGGTTCGGACTCCACTGAAGCTTTCTTT. Drawing the rest from reference TRBV5-1 and TRBJ1-1, the complete variable domain is KAGVTQTPRYLIKTRGQQVTLSCSPISGHRSVSWYQQTPGQGLQFLFEYFSETQRNKGNFPGRFSGRQFSNSRSEMNVSTLELGDSALYLCASSLGSDSTEAFFGQGTRLTVV.

Written as DNA, the CDR3 is TGTGCCAGCAGTCCGGGCAATGCGGGGCGGGATACGCAGTATTTT. Translation: CASSPGNAGRDTQYF. This chain links TRBV6-4 with TRBJ2-3, with D tentatively TRBD2 (6 bases). The ends were cut back, 5 bases at V and 6 bases at J, with 18 bases in the middle. The length of the CDR3 is 15 residues. The V gene's germline CDR1 is MRHNA and CDR2 SNTAGT.

This chain links TRBV5-1 with TRBJ1-4; TRBD1 aligns across 9 bases. The CDR3 runs to 14 residues. The germline CDR1 and CDR2 sequences are SGHRS and YFSETQ. Germline trimming cut 1 base from V and 8 bases from J; bases unmatched to any gene: 3. The CDR3 DNA follows: TGCGCCAGCAGCTTGACAGGGGGCATCGAAAAACTGTTTTTT. This encodes CASSLTGGIEKLFF.

The chain uses TRBV30 and TRBJ1-2, with TRBD1 identical over 10 bases. CDR1 is GTSNPN and CDR2 is SVGIG in the germline V gene (reference sequence). J lost 8 bases, V lost 4 bases, and 13 bases had no gene match. The CDR3 runs 15 residues. CDR3 coding DNA: TGTGCCTGGATTACCCGGGACAGGGGTACTCAGGGCTACACCTTC. Translation gives CAWITRDRGTQGYTF.

The chain couples TRBV6-5 to TRBJ1-4, with 10 bases aligning to TRBD1. Germline CDR1 and CDR2: MNHEY and SVGAGI. The CDR3 totals 14 residues. The V and J ends lost 2 bases and 8 bases, in that order; junction bases with no gene match: 2. This CDR3 is CASSYRDRGEKLFF. DNA of the CDR3: TGTGCCAGCAGTTACCGGGACAGGGGAGAAAAACTGTTTTTT.

The chain employs TRBV6-5 and TRBJ2-1; TRBD2 matches 12 bases. This CDR3 region has 15 residues. Per the germline V gene, CDR1 is MNHEY and CDR2 is SVGAGI. The J segment lost 7 bases and the V segment lost 5 bases, leaving 6 bases of the junction unmatched. The CDR3 here is CASSTLAGGSNEQFF. In DNA form, the CDR3 reads TGTGCCAGCAGTACACTAGCGGGGGGTTCTAATGAGCAGTTCTTC.

The rearrangement links TRBV18 to TRBJ1-2; weak D call: TRBD1 (5 bases). CDR3 length equals 15 residues. Germline CDR1 is KGHSH and CDR2 is LQKENI. V was clipped by 3 bases and J by 1 base, with 12 bases between them. CDR3 DNA: TGTGCCAGCTCACCGTCGGGGGACTTTAACTATGGCTACACCTTC. Protein product: CASSPSGDFNYGYTF.

This chain links TRBV4-1 with TRBJ2-1; 8 bases agree with TRBD2. The trim removed 0 bases at V and 9 bases at J, leaving 7 bases unmatched. The CDR3 is 15 amino acids. Per the germline V gene, CDR1 is MGHRA and CDR2 is YSYEKL. CDR3 coding DNA: TGCGCCAGCAGCCAAGAGAAGACGGGGGGGCGTGAGCAGTTCTTC. It codes for CASSQEKTGGREQFF.

The rearrangement links TRBV7-9 to TRBJ1-4; D not resolved. The germline V and J ends were trimmed by 5 bases and 5 bases, with 6 bases remaining between them. Germline values: CDR1 SEHNR, CDR2 FQNEAQ (reference sequence). This CDR3 contains 12 residues. CDR3 nucleotides: TGTGCCAGCAGCCCCCCGAATGAAAAACTGTTTTTT. It specifies CASSPPNEKLFF.

This CDR3 reads CASSPHGGNEQFF. CDR3 sequence (DNA): TGTGCCAGCAGCCCCCACGGGGGCAATGAGCAGTTCTTC. V gene TRBV7-8 combines with J gene TRBJ2-1; D might be TRBD2 (6 bases). V dropped 5 bases and J dropped 6 bases, with 11 bases sitting between them. CDR1 and CDR2 (germline): SGHVS, FQNEAQ. The CDR3 extends over 13 amino acids.

The chain has TRBV25-1 and TRBJ1-2; D unclear. V was pared by 4 bases and J by 6 bases, with 9 bases between. The CDR3 consists of 12 residues. The germline gives CDR1 MGHDK, CDR2 SYGVNS. CDR3 DNA sequence: TGTGCCAGCAGTGCCGCGGTCCATGGCTACACCTTC. Protein: CASSAAVHGYTF.

The gene calls are TRBV5-5 and TRBJ2-1, with 8 bases aligning to TRBD1. V dropped 0 bases and J dropped 10; count of bases not matched to a gene: 6. The CDR3 spans 14 residues. CDR1 is SGHKS and CDR2 is YYEKEE in the germline V gene (reference sequence). The CDR3 reads CASSLVGQGSEQFF. In DNA, the CDR3 is TGTGCCAGCAGCTTGGTAGGACAGGGATCCGAGCAGTTCTTC.

The J gene is TRBJ2-3, the V gene TRBV7-3; possibly TRBD2 for D (5 bases). V was pared by 0 bases and J by 3 bases, with 13 bases between. The CDR3 is 16 amino acids. Per germline, CDR1 SGHTA and CDR2 FQGTGA. The CDR3 region has the DNA TGTGCCAGCAGCTTAACGGGAGTCGGGCTAACAGATACGCAGTATTTT. Its protein is CASSLTGVGLTDTQYF.

Note on this clone: Other nucleotide sequences from this sample produce the same CDR3. V gene TRBV7-3 combines with J gene TRBJ2-3; 9 bases map to TRBD2. Germline V CDR1 and CDR2: SGHTA, FQGTGA. The CDR3 extends over 16 amino acids. The V gene end was trimmed by 5 bases and the J gene end by 2 bases; junction bases not matched to a gene: 8. The CDR3 DNA is TGTGCCAGCAGCCTAGTAGCGGGGGACGACACAGATACGCAGTATTTT. Residues: CASSLVAGDDTDTQYF.

The V and J genes are TRBV2 and TRBJ2-7, with a weak D call TRBD1 (5 bases). The germline V gene encodes CDR1 SNHLY and CDR2 FYNNEI. V lost 7 bases to trimming and J lost 3 bases, with 13 bases between them. The CDR3 is 13 residues long. The CDR3 coding sequence is TGTGCCAGCATTAACAGGTTTGGCTACGAGCAGTACTTC. Residues: CASINRFGYEQYF.

The chain combines TRBV27 with TRBJ1-1, with TRBD1 as a possible D gene (5 bases). Trimming took 2 bases from V and 1 from J, leaving 8 bases between them. Per germline, CDR1 MNHEY and CDR2 SMNVEV (reference sequence). This CDR3 has 14 residues. The CDR3 coding sequence is TGTGCCAGCAGTTTACCCGGACAGAACACTGAAGCTTTCTTT. It specifies CASSLPGQNTEAFF.

The chain recombines TRBV4-3 with TRBJ2-7; no clear D gene. V was pared by 3 bases and J by 5 bases, with 17 bases between. Germline assignment: CDR1 LGHNA and CDR2 YSLEER. CDR3 length equals 15 residues. This CDR3 is CASSQIAGSSNEQYF. As DNA, the CDR3 is TGCGCCAGCAGCCAGATCGCCGGTAGTTCCAACGAGCAGTACTTC.

The V gene is TRBV5-1, the J gene TRBJ1-3; D may be TRBD1 (6 bases). The germline CDR1 and CDR2 sequences are SGHRS and YFSETQ. This CDR3 spans 15 amino acids. V lost 4 bases and J lost 5, with 16 bases in between. This CDR3 reads CASSLTGLGRNTIYF. The CDR3 DNA reads TGCGCCAGCAGCCTGACAGGATTAGGTCGAAACACCATATATTTT.

This clone was counted a single time. CDR3 DNA: TGCAGTGCTAGAGGAGCTGAAGCTTTCTTT. Protein: CSARGAEAFF. This chain connects TRBV20-1 to TRBJ1-1; D not certain. The CDR3 covers 10 residues. Trimming took 1 base from V and 6 from J, leaving 3 bases between them. Germline-derived CDR1 and CDR2 are DFQATT and SNEGSKA (reference sequence).

The V gene is TRBV19, the J gene TRBJ1-3; 7 bases agree with TRBD1. This CDR3 is built from 14 residues. Looked up from germline, CDR1 is LNHDA and CDR2 is SQIVND (reference sequence). V gave up 4 bases and J gave up 4 bases; unmatched junction bases: 4. CDR3 nucleotides: TGTGCCAGTAGTACAGGGGGTAACGGAAACACCATATATTTT. Amino acid sequence: CASSTGGNGNTIYF.